The 10 T cell receptor beta chains listed next were all sequenced from one sample in a study of OX40 agonist ivuxolimab in advanced cancers. Sequencing used immunoSEQ multiplex PCR; TCRdb keeps in-frame clones, though not all of them. The sample consists of tens of thousands of clones, almost 85% of them appearing once. Sequenced here: CD4+ or CD8+ T cells sorted from blood, sampled in a trial of the OX40 agonist ivuxolimab. These receptors originate from an adult with an advanced solid tumor such as melanoma, head and neck, liver or kidney cancer.

J is TRBJ2-1 and V is TRBV5-1; 8 bases line up with TRBD2. The CDR3 is 15 amino acids. Trimming took 5 bases from V and 0 from J; bases not matched to a gene: 4. Germline V gene lookup returns CDR1 SGHRS and CDR2 YFSETQ. The CDR3 nucleotides are TGCGCCAGCAGTAACCGGGAGGGCTCCTACAATGAGCAGTTCTTC. This gives the protein CASSNREGSYNEQFF.

The chain recombines TRBV5-1 with TRBJ2-5; TRBD1 might be the D (6 bases). V was pared by 4 bases and J by 2 bases, with 12 bases between. The CDR3 extends over 14 amino acids. Germline V gene lookup returns CDR1 SGHRS and CDR2 YFSETQ. Here the CDR3 DNA reads TGCGCCAGCAGCGGAAGGACAGATCAAGAGACCCAGTACTTC. Amino acids: CASSGRTDQETQYF.

The gene calls are TRBV5-1 and TRBJ2-3, with D perhaps matching TRBD2 (5 bases). CDR3 size: 14 residues. The germline V and J ends were trimmed by 5 bases and 2 bases, with 12 bases remaining between them. CDR1 is SGHRS, CDR2 YFSETQ, per germline. CDR3 nucleotides: TGCGCCAGCAGGAAGGACTTGAACACAGATACGCAGTATTTT. It is translated as CASRKDLNTDTQYF.

The chain joins TRBV5-1 to TRBJ2-4, with D perhaps TRBD1 or TRBD2 (5 bases each). Trimming took 4 bases from V and 2 from J, leaving 10 bases between them. From germline, CDR1 is SGHRS and CDR2 YFSETQ. This CDR3 has 14 amino acids. The CDR3 is CASSTEGTKNIQYF. CDR3 DNA sequence: TGCGCCAGCAGCACCGAGGGGACCAAAAACATTCAGTACTTC.

This rearrangement joins TRBV6-5 to TRBJ1-6; D possibly corresponds to TRBD1 (6 bases). Trimming pared 2 bases from V and 11 bases from J, leaving 19 bases between. The germline V gene encodes CDR1 MNHEY and CDR2 SVGAGI. The length of the CDR3 is 16 residues. The CDR3 loop reads CASSYRSTGTSPPLHF. For the CDR3, the DNA is TGTGCCAGCAGTTACCGGTCGACAGGAACGAGCCCACCCCTCCACTTT.

This chain joins TRBV28 and TRBJ2-3, with unresolved D. V lost 2 bases, J lost 5 bases, and 14 bases lay in between. The CDR3 loop spans 15 amino acids. Germline lookup yields CDR1 MDHEN and CDR2 SYDVKM. This chain's CDR3 is CASSLLGFSEDTQYF. The CDR3 nucleotides are TGTGCCAGCAGTTTACTCGGATTCAGCGAAGATACGCAGTATTTT.

V is TRBV14 and J is TRBJ2-2; D gene ambiguous. Germline-derived CDR1 and CDR2 are SGHDN and FVKESK. Trimming pared 0 bases from V and 6 bases from J, leaving 8 bases between. This CDR3 spans 14 amino acids. The DNA for the CDR3 is TGTGCCAGCAGCCAAGAGCTCAGCTCCGGGGAGCTGTTTTTT. This codes for CASSQELSSGELFF. Supplemented by reference TRBV14 and TRBJ2-2, the full variable domain reads EAGVTQFPSHSVIEKGQTVTLRCDPISGHDNLYWYRRVMGKEIKFLLHFVKESKQDESGMPNNRFLAERTGGTYSTLKVQPAELEDSGVYFCASSQELSSGELFFGEGSRLTVL.

This clone was seen a few times. The chain uses TRBV9 and TRBJ2-1; 9 nucleotides line up with TRBD2. V lost 4 bases, J lost 7 bases, and 9 bases stayed unmatched. The CDR3 has 15 amino acids. Germline values: CDR1 SGDLS, CDR2 YYNGEE. Here the CDR3 DNA reads TGTGCCAGCAGCTTCGGAGGACTAGCGTCTAATGAGCAGTTCTTC. Its translation: CASSFGGLASNEQFF.

The chain is built from TRBV4-1 and TRBJ2-1, with TRBD2 matching over 7 bases. This CDR3 comprises 19 residues. V lost 0 bases to trimming and J lost 0 bases; unmatched junction nucleotides: 11. Per germline, CDR1 MGHRA and CDR2 YSYEKL. The CDR3 region has the DNA TGCGCCAGCAGCCAAGATCGTGGGAGCGGGGAGAGCTCCTACAATGAGCAGTTCTTC. Translating it yields CASSQDRGSGESSYNEQFF.

The rearrangement uses TRBV21-1 and TRBJ1-2; the table's D call, TRBD1, has no DNA check behind it. TRBV21-1 is a pseudogene segment. There are 16 residues in the CDR3. The CDR3 nucleotides are TGTGCCAGCAGCCACCAGGGACAGGGAAAGATCTATGGCTACACCTTC. Translated, it gives CASSHQGQGKIYGYTF.